This paragraph reports one T cell receptor (beta chain). Its antigen is not identified. These data originate in a study of cytotoxic CD8 clonotypes in ibrutinib-treated CLL. Overall study context: Productive templates averaged about 230,000 per sample, and productive rearrangements 94,082.

Only in-frame clones appear in the TCRdb table, and some are missing; sequencing was by immunoSEQ multiplex PCR. The data show about 130,000 clones, about 79% seen once. Study-level results: Clonality went higher at ibrutinib response and then dropped back toward baseline at progression. Collection times varied between progressing and sustained-remission patients.

Germline V gene sequence: CDR1 SEHNR, CDR2 FQNEAQ (reference sequence). The CDR3 has 13 residues. V gave up 2 bases and J gave up 7 bases; unmatched junction bases: 5. This sequence joins TRBV7-9 and TRBJ2-7, with 7 bases matching TRBD1. The clonotype was recovered from a human donor with chronic lymphocytic leukemia. Source: PBMCs, taken after 12 months of ibrutinib treatment. CDR3 coding DNA: TGTGCCAGCAGCTTAAGACAGGGTGGAGAGCAGTACTTC. Its translation: CASSLRQGGEQYF.